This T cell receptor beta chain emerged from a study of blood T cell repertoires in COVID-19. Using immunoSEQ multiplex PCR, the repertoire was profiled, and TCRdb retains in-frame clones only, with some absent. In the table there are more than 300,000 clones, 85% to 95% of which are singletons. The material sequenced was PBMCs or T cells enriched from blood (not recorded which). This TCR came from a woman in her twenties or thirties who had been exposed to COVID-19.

CDR3 amino acids: CASSITWDRENYGYTF. CDR3 sequence (DNA): TGTGCCAGCAGTATCACCTGGGACAGAGAAAACTATGGCTACACCTTC. The chain employs TRBV2 and TRBJ1-2; TRBD1 agrees at 7 bases. V shed 5 bases and J 2 bases; nucleotides not matched to a gene: 11. The germline CDR1 and CDR2 sequences are SNHLY and FYNNEI. This CDR3 is built from 16 residues.